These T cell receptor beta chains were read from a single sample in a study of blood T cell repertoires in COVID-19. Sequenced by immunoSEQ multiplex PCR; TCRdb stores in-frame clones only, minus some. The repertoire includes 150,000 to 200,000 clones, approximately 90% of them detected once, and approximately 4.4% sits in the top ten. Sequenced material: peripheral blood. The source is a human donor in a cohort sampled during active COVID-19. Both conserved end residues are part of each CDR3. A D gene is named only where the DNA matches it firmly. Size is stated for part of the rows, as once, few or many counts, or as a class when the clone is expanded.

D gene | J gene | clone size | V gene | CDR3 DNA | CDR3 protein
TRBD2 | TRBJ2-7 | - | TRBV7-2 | TGTGCCAGTACGGATTTACTAGCGGGGGGAATGGAGTACTTC | CASTDLLAGGMEYF
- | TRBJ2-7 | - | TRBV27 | TGTGCCAGCTCCATTGGGGGGAGCTCCTATGAGCAGTACTTC | CASSIGGSSYEQYF
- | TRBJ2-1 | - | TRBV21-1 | TGTGCCAGCAGCAGCCTCCGGGGGGGTTCCTACAATGAGCAGTTCTTC | CASSSLRGGSYNEQFF
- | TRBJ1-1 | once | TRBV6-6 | TGTGCCAGCAGTTACTCTGAGGGGAACACTGAAGCTTTCTTT | CASSYSEGNTEAFF
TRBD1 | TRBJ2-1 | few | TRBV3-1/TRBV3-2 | TGTGCCAGCAGCATATCCCGGGACAGCAATGAGCAGTTCTTC | CASSISRDSNEQFF
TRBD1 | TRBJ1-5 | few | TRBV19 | TGTGCCAGTAGTACAACAGGGGCGCTCAATCAGCCCCAGCATTTT | CASSTTGALNQPQHF
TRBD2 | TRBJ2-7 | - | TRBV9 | TGTGCCAGCAGCGTAGCGGTCTCTGGTCTAGCGGGAGATTCCGAGCAGTACTTC | CASSVAVSGLAGDSEQYF
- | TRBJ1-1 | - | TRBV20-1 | TGCAGTGTATACAGGGTCACTGAAGCTTTCTTT | CSVYRVTEAFF
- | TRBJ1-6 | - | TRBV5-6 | TGTGCCAGCAGCGGCGGGTTTGGCCGGAATTCACCCCTCCACTTT | CASSGGFGRNSPLHF
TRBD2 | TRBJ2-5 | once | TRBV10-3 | TGTGCCATCAGTGAGGGCCACGGGCGGGAGAGAGGGGAGACCCAGTACTTC | CAISEGHGRERGETQYF
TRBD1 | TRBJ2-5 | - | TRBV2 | TGTGCCAGCAGGGACCCGGGACAGATCCAAGAGACCCAGTACTTC | CASRDPGQIQETQYF
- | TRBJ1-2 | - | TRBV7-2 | TGTGCCAGCAGCTCCCCCCTCAGGGGCTATGGCTACACCTTC | CASSSPLRGYGYTF
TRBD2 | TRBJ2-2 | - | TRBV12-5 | TGTGCTAGTGGTTCACTAGCGGGTGGGGCGGGGGAGCTGTTTTTT | CASGSLAGGAGELFF
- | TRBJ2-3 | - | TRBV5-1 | TGCGCCAGCAGCGATCCCCCCGGTACGCAGTATTTT | CASSDPPGTQYF
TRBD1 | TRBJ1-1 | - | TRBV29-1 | TGCAGCGTTGAAGGGGCAACCCAGGGGGCGTACACTGAAGCTTTCTTT | CSVEGATQGAYTEAFF
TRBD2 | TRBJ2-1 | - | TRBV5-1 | TGCGCCAGCAGCTTGGAGGTAGCGGGGGGTAACAATGAGCAGTTCTTC | CASSLEVAGGNNEQFF
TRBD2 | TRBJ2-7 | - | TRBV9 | TGTGCCAGCAGCGGATCTAGCGGAGCCTACGAGCAGTACTTC | CASSGSSGAYEQYF
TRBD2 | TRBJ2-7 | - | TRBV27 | TGTGCCAGCAGTTTTTCAACCGGGACTAGCGGTCCCCACGAGCAGTACTTC | CASSFSTGTSGPHEQYF
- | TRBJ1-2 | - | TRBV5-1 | TGCGCCAGCAGCTTTGACGGCGGCGGGCTAGGGAACTATGGCTACACCTTC | CASSFDGGGLGNYGYTF
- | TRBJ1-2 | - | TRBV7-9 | TGTGCCAGCAGCTCCAGCCGACAGGCGGTCTATGGCTACACCTTC | CASSSSRQAVYGYTF
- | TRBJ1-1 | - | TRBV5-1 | TGCGCCAGCAGCTTGGCAGGGATGAACACTGAAGCTTTCTTT | CASSLAGMNTEAFF
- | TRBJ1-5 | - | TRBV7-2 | TGTGCCAGCAGCTTAGAAGGACGGGGTCAGCCCCAGCATTTT | CASSLEGRGQPQHF
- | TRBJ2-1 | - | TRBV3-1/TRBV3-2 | TGTGCCAGCAGCCACGCGAGGAGCGGTTTCTACAATGAGCAGTTCTTC | CASSHARSGFYNEQFF
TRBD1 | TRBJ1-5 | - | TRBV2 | TGTGCCAGCAGCCTTTGGGACAGGGCCGAGAACAATCAGCCCCAGCATTTT | CASSLWDRAENNQPQHF
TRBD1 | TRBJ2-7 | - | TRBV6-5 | TGTGCCAGCAGGCCAGGGGGTTATGACTACGAGCAGTACTTC | CASRPGGYDYEQYF
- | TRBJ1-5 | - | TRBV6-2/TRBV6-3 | TGTGCCAGCAGTTACACGGGGTTCGACCTCCCCCAGCATTTT | CASSYTGFDLPQHF
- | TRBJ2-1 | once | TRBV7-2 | TGTGCCAGCAGAGAACGGGGGACCTACAATGAGCAGTTCTTC | CASRERGTYNEQFF
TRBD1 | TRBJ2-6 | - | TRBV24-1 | TGTGCCACCAGTGACCCCCCGGGACAGCAACAATCTGGGGCCAACGTCCTGACTTTC | CATSDPPGQQQSGANVLTF
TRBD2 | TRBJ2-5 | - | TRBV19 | TGTGCCATAAAGGGGAAGGACGGGAGGTATGAGGAAGAGACCCAGTACTTC | CAIKGKDGRYEEETQYF
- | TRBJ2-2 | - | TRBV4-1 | TGCGCCAGCAGCCAAGATCTAATCTTACGGACCGGGGAGCTGTTTTTT | CASSQDLILRTGELFF
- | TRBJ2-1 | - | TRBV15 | TGTGCCACCAGCACAACGACTCCTACCCACGAGGCGTACAATGAGCAGTTCTTC | CATSTTTPTHEAYNEQFF
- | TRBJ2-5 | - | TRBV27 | TGTGCCAGCAGTTTTAGAGGGCCGAGACAAGAGACCCAGTACTTC | CASSFRGPRQETQYF
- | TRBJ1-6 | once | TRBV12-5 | TGTGCTAGTGGTTCCCCCACAGGAGTCCATAATTCACCCCTCCACTTT | CASGSPTGVHNSPLHF
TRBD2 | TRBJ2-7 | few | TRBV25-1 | TGTGCCAGCAGTCTTGCGGCGGGACTAGGGCACTACGAGCAGTACTTC | CASSLAAGLGHYEQYF
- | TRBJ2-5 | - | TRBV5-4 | TGTGCCAGCAGGCCGAGGCTAGTCTCCGAGACCCAGTACTTC | CASRPRLVSETQYF
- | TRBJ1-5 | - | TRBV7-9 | TGTGCCAGCAGCCTTGGGGAGGCTCAGCCCCAGCATTTT | CASSLGEAQPQHF
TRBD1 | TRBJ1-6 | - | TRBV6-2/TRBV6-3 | TGTGCCAGCAGCACCGGGACAGTGCGTTTTAATTCACCCCTCCACTTT | CASSTGTVRFNSPLHF
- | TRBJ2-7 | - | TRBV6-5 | TGTGCCAGCAGTCGCCTAGGGACAACCACCTACGAGCAGTACTTC | CASSRLGTTTYEQYF
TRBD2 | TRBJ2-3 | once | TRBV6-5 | TGTGCCAGCAGTTACGTAGCGGGGGAGTCAGATACGCAGTATTTT | CASSYVAGESDTQYF
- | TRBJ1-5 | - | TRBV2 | TGTGCCAGCAGTGAACGGTTGGGCAATCAGCCCCAGCATTTT | CASSERLGNQPQHF
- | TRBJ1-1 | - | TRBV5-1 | TGCGCCAGCAACCAGGGAGGGGGGCGCATGGAAGCTTTCTTT | CASNQGGGRMEAFF
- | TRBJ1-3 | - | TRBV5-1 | TGCGCCAGCAGGGGGGGCTCTGGAAACACCATATATTTT | CASRGGSGNTIYF
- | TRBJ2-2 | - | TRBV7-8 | TGTGCCAGCAGCCCGTCGACCGGGGAGCTGTTTTTT | CASSPSTGELFF
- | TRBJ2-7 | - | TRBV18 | TGTGCCAGCTCACCATATCAGGGGTACGAGCAGTACTTC | CASSPYQGYEQYF
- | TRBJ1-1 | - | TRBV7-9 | TGTGCCAGCAGCCTGAGACAAGGGAACACTGAAGCTTTCTTT | CASSLRQGNTEAFF
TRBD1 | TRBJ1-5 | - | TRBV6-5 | TGTGCCAGCGTAGCCGGGACAGGGGACAATCAGCCCCAGCATTTT | CASVAGTGDNQPQHF
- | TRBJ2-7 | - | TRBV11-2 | TGTGCCAGCAGCTTCCAGGGTGGTCACGAGCAGTACTTC | CASSFQGGHEQYF
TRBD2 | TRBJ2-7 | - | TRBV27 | TGTGCCAGCACCTCCCCGGGGGGGCAGTACTTC | CASTSPGGQYF
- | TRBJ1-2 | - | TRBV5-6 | TGTGCCAGCAGCTCAGTGAATGGCTATGGCTACACCTTC | CASSSVNGYGYTF
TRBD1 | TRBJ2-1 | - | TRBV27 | TGTGCCAGCAGTTTATTGGGGACAGAGTCTAAGCAGTTCTTC | CASSLLGTESKQFF
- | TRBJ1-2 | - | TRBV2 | TGTGCCAGCAGTGAAAATAGGGGCAGGGCGTCTGGCTACACCTTC | CASSENRGRASGYTF
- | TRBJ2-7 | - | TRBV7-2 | TGTGCCAGCAGCTTGAGACCCGTCGGGTTTTACGAGCAGTACTTC | CASSLRPVGFYEQYF
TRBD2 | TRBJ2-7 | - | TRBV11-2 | TGTGCCAGCAGCTTAGATCCCAGCGGGAGGGACTACGAGCAGTACTTC | CASSLDPSGRDYEQYF
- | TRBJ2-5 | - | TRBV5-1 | TGCGCCAGCAGCTTGGGTTCTGGGCCGGAGACCCAGTACTTC | CASSLGSGPETQYF
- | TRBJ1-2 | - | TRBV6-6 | TGTGCCAGCGAAAGAGATGGTCGCTACACCTTC | CASERDGRYTF